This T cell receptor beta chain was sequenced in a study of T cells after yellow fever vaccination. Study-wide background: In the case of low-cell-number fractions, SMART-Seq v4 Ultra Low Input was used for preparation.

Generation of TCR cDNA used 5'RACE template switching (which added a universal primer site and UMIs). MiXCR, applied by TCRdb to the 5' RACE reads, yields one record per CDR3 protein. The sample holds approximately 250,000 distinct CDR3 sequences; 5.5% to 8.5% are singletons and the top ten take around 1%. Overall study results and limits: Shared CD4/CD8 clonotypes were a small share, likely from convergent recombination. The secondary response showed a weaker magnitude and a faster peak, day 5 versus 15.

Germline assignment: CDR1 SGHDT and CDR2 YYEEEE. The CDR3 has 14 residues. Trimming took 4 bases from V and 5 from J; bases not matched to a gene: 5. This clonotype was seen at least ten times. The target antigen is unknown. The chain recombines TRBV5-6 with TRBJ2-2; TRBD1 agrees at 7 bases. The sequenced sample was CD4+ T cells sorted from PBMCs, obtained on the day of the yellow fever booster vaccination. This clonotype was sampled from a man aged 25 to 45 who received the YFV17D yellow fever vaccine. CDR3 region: CASSIRQGTGELFF. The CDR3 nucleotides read TGTGCCAGCAGCATCCGACAGGGAACCGGGGAGCTGTTTTTT.